The rows below give T cell receptor beta chains drawn from one sample of a study of blood T cell repertoires in COVID-19. Sequenced by immunoSEQ multiplex PCR; TCRdb stores in-frame clones only, minus some. The table has 95,000 to 150,000 clones, around four fifths seen once; the top ten hold 5.5% to 6%. Sequenced sample: peripheral blood. The receptors were sampled from a man at least 80 years old with active or convalescent COVID-19. Each CDR3 is given with its conserved first and last residue. D genes are given only for firm matches. Not every row has a clone size; where given, it reads once, few, many or a size class.

TRBJ1-1,-,-,TRBV20-1,CSASRDTEAFF,TGCAGTGCTAGTAGGGACACCGAAGCTTTCTTT
TRBJ1-6,-,TRBD1,TRBV10-3,CAIRGQGDSPLHF,TGTGCCATCCGGGGACAGGGGGATTCACCCCTCCACTTT
TRBJ1-5,-,TRBD1,TRBV2,CASSAWTGGDQPQHF,TGTGCCAGCAGTGCGTGGACAGGGGGTGATCAGCCCCAGCATTTT
TRBJ2-5,-,TRBD2,TRBV27,CASKNSGGAETQYF,TGTGCCAGTAAAAATAGCGGGGGGGCAGAGACCCAGTACTTC
TRBJ1-4,-,TRBD1,TRBV5-1,CASRLTGGDVSGEKLFF,TGCGCCAGCAGGTTGACAGGGGGCGATGTATCGGGTGAAAAACTGTTTTTT
TRBJ1-4,few,-,TRBV6-5,CASRHSQGGSEKLFF,TGTGCCAGCAGACACAGTCAGGGTGGGTCTGAAAAACTGTTTTTT
TRBJ1-5,-,-,TRBV5-5,CASSLDVGGTSNQPQHF,TGTGCCAGCAGCTTGGATGTAGGAGGTACCAGCAATCAGCCCCAGCATTTT
TRBJ2-2,many,-,TRBV4-1,CASSGGPNTGELFF,TGCGCCAGCTCCGGGGGGCCGAACACCGGGGAGCTGTTTTTT
TRBJ2-3,once,-,TRBV5-8,CASSLGGGTDTQYF,TGTGCCAGCAGCTTGGGGGGGGGCACAGATACGCAGTATTTT
TRBJ2-3,few,-,TRBV6-5,CASRYFDRSTDTQYF,TGTGCCAGCAGATACTTCGACAGGTCCACAGATACGCAGTATTTT
TRBJ2-3,-,TRBD2,TRBV19,CASRGVSGGAATDTQYF,TGTGCCAGTAGGGGCGTATCGGGGGGGGCCGCTACAGATACGCAGTATTTT
TRBJ1-1,-,-,TRBV7-9,CASSLSGYTEAFF,TGTGCCAGCAGCTTATCGGGGTACACTGAAGCTTTCTTT
TRBJ1-4,-,TRBD1,TRBV30,CAWSNTGGTNEKLFF,TGTGCCTGGAGCAATACAGGGGGAACTAATGAAAAACTGTTTTTT
TRBJ1-2,-,TRBD1,TRBV19,CASTPGTGPYGYTF,TGTGCCAGTACCCCTGGGACAGGGCCCTATGGCTACACCTTC
TRBJ2-3,-,-,TRBV6-2/TRBV6-3,CASSYVGPDTQYF,TGTGCCAGCAGTTATGTGGGCCCAGATACGCAGTATTTT
TRBJ2-1,-,TRBD2,TRBV5-1,CASSLGLAPPRDEQFF,TGCGCCAGCAGCTTGGGACTAGCACCTCCCAGGGATGAGCAGTTCTTC
TRBJ2-1,-,-,TRBV7-2,CASSLVGGDSSYNEQFF,TGTGCCAGCAGCTTAGTTGGGGGCGACAGCTCCTACAATGAGCAGTTCTTC
TRBJ1-2,-,TRBD1,TRBV5-6,CASSLGQVNYGYTF,TGTGCCAGCAGCCTGGGACAGGTTAACTATGGCTACACCTTC
TRBJ2-1,-,TRBD2,TRBV7-9,CASSGGLAGLVENNEQFF,TGTGCCAGCAGCGGGGGACTAGCGGGCCTCGTTGAGAACAATGAGCAGTTCTTC
TRBJ1-2,-,-,TRBV7-9,CASSPRGGEKDYGYTF,TGTGCCAGCAGCCCGCGAGGCGGGGAGAAAGACTATGGCTACACCTTC
TRBJ2-1,-,-,TRBV9,CASSGSPSSSYNEQFF,TGTGCCAGCAGCGGCTCTCCTTCCAGCTCCTACAATGAGCAGTTCTTC
TRBJ1-6,-,-,TRBV15,CATSKGVNSPLHF,TGTGCCACCAGCAAGGGGGTCAATTCACCCCTCCACTTT
TRBJ2-7,-,TRBD1,TRBV28,CASSPRTGARYEQYF,TGTGCCAGCAGTCCCCGGACAGGGGCACGCTACGAGCAGTACTTC
TRBJ1-1,once,-,TRBV7-2,CASSTQANTEAFF,TGTGCCAGCAGCACGCAAGCAAACACTGAAGCTTTCTTT
TRBJ2-7,-,-,TRBV2,CASSAAWGVSYEQYF,TGTGCCAGCAGCGCCGCCTGGGGGGTCTCCTACGAGCAGTACTTC
TRBJ2-7,-,TRBD1,TRBV11-3,CASSFPLDRGPLPYEQYF,TGTGCCAGCAGCTTCCCCCTGGACAGGGGACCTCTACCTTACGAGCAGTACTTC
TRBJ2-2,-,TRBD1,TRBV28,CASSSYGTGYIGELFF,TGTGCCAGCAGTTCATACGGGACAGGGTACATCGGGGAGCTGTTTTTT
TRBJ2-1,-,-,TRBV19,CASSKTGGRGSYNEQFF,TGTGCCAGTAGTAAAACCGGTGGCAGGGGCTCCTACAATGAGCAGTTCTTC
TRBJ1-2,few,TRBD1,TRBV14,CASSPGTGFYGYTF,TGTGCCAGCAGCCCCGGGACAGGGTTCTATGGCTACACCTTC
TRBJ2-7,-,-,TRBV28,CASSYTVGLVEQYF,TGTGCCAGCAGTTATACGGTGGGGCTGGTCGAGCAGTACTTC